This T cell receptor beta chain appears in the sequencing data of a study of blood T cell repertoires in COVID-19. Study-level information: Nucleic acid was either cDNA or gDNA, and it came from T cells, B-cell-depleted T cells, or PBMCs.

The study drew participants aged about 18 to 89 years from some 24 US areas. Unmatched junction bases numbered 7, after V lost 0 bases and J lost 7 bases. Germline V gene sequence: CDR1 ENHRY, CDR2 SYGVKD. This CDR3 has 16 residues. TCRdb keeps only in-frame clones here, not all; method: immunoSEQ multiplex PCR. The sample includes 300,000 to 500,000 clones, roughly 88% seen only once; the top ten take over 0.9%. V usage is TRBV10-3 and J usage is TRBJ1-5, with 9 bases that match TRBD1. The sequenced sample consisted of PBMCs or T cells enriched from blood (not recorded which). The sequence came from a woman aged 25 to 39 with acute COVID-19. The CDR3 sequence: CAISESLRTGDQPQHF. CDR3 in DNA: TGTGCCATCAGTGAGTCTCTCCGGACAGGGGACCAGCCCCAGCATTTT.